The T cell receptor beta chain under discussion was sequenced for a study of cytomegalovirus exposure and HLA in healthy donors. This clone was observed a few times. The antigen is unknown. This CDR3 comprises 15 residues. The trim removed 0 bases at V and 4 bases at J, leaving 2 bases unmatched. Germline-derived CDR1 and CDR2 are SGDLS and YYNGEE. The study's findings and limits: Most TCR beta V segments were productive about 90% or about 30% of the time in an earlier analysis. Diagnosis of cytomegalovirus status made by the classifier reportedly showed high specificity and sensitivity. Among the sequence variants, a highly shared cluster was likely an artifact of sequencing.

The study ran its PCR with 60 Vbeta and 13 Jbeta primers. The assay was immunoSEQ multiplex PCR, and TCRdb's table has in-frame clones only and misses some. This sample has 150,000 to 200,000 clones, with roughly 80% found just once. The TCR was taken from a woman in her 30s in good health and CMV-seropositive. The chain employs TRBV9 and TRBJ2-1, with 9 bases aligning to TRBD2. The material sequenced was PBMCs. CDR3: CASSVGGRGYNEQFF. The CDR3 DNA sequence: TGTGCCAGCAGCGTAGGCGGGAGGGGGTACAATGAGCAGTTCTTC.